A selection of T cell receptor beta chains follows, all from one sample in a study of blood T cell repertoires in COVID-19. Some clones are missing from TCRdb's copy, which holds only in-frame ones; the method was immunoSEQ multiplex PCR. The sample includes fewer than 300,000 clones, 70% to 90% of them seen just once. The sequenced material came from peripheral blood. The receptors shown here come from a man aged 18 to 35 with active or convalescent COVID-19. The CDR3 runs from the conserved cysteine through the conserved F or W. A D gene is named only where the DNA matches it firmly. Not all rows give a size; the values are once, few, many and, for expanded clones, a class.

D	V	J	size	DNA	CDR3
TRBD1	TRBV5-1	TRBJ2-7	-	TGCGCCAGCAGCTCGACAGGGGCCTACGAGCAGTACTTC	CASSSTGAYEQYF
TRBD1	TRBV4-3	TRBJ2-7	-	TGCGCCAGCAGCCAAGAGGCAGGGGGCTCCTACGAGCAGTACTTC	CASSQEAGGSYEQYF
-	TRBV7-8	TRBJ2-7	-	TGTGCCAGCAGCACAATCTCGTACGAGCAGTACTTC	CASSTISYEQYF
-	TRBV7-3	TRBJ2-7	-	TGTGCCAGCAGCCCCCCCTTTAGTACAGGCGGCTCCTACGAGCAGTACTTC	CASSPPFSTGGSYEQYF
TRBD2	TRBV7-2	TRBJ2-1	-	TGTGCCAGCAGGGAAAGCGGGGGGAATGATAATGAGCAGTTCTTC	CASRESGGNDNEQFF
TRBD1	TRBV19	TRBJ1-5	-	TGTGCCAGTACCCCCCTAGGACAGGTAACGGAGCCCCAGCATTTT	CASTPLGQVTEPQHF
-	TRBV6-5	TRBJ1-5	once	TGTGCCAGCACTAGAGGTAGCAATCAGCCCCAGCATTTT	CASTRGSNQPQHF
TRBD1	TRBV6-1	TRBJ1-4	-	TGTGCCAGCAGTGGCCCCGAGGGACAGGGATCGGCAACTAATGAAAAACTGTTTTTT	CASSGPEGQGSATNEKLFF
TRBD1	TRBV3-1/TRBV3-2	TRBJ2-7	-	TGTGCCAGCAGCCAGGTTGGACAGGGCTTCGGGGAGCAGTACTTC	CASSQVGQGFGEQYF
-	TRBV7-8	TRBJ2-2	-	TGTGCCAGCAGCCCAGCGGCAACCGGGGAGCTGTTTTTT	CASSPAATGELFF
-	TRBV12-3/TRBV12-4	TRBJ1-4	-	TGTGCCAGCACTCAGGGAATCCACGAAAAACTGTTTTTT	CASTQGIHEKLFF
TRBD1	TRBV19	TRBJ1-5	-	TGTGCCAGTAGTGCGTCACAGGGGGCTCAACAGCCCCAGCATTTT	CASSASQGAQQPQHF
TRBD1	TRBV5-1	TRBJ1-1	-	TGCGCCAGCAGCTTACAGGGGGCTGGGACTGAAGCTTTCTTT	CASSLQGAGTEAFF
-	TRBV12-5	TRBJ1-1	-	TGTGCTAGTGCCTCATCCCGGTGGGAGGACACTGAAGCTTTCTTT	CASASSRWEDTEAFF
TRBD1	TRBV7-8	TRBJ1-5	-	TGTGCCAGCACGCTATACGGGACAGCTTATAGCAATCAGCCCCAGCATTTT	CASTLYGTAYSNQPQHF
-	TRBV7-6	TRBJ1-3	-	TGTGCCAGCAGCCCAGGGGTGGGTTCTGGAAACACCATATATTTT	CASSPGVGSGNTIYF
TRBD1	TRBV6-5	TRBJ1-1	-	TGTGCCAGCAGCCGCGGGACAGACACTGAAGCTTTCTTT	CASSRGTDTEAFF
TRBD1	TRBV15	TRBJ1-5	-	TGTGCCACCAGCCAAGACAGGGGAGGTAATCAGCCCCAGCATTTT	CATSQDRGGNQPQHF
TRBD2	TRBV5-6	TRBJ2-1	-	TGTGCCAGCAGCCCGGGGGGGCCTCGGGAGCAGTTCTTC	CASSPGGPREQFF
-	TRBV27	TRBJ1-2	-	TGTGCCAGCGCGGGGGGTAACTATGGCTACACCTTC	CASAGGNYGYTF
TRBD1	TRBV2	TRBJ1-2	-	TGTGCCAGCAGTGATAGGGGAAGACAGGGGCGGTATGGCTACACCTTC	CASSDRGRQGRYGYTF
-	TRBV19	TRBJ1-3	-	TGTGCCAGTAGTGCCGGCGGAGCCGGTGGAAACACCATATATTTT	CASSAGGAGGNTIYF
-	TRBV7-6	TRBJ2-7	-	TGTGCCAGCAGCCCGCGCCTCCAGGAGGGAACGGCGAAGCAGTACTTC	CASSPRLQEGTAKQYF
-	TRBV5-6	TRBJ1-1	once	TGTGCCAGCAGCTCGACAGAGATGAACACTGAAGCTTTCTTT	CASSSTEMNTEAFF
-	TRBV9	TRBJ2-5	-	TGTGCCAGCAGTCCCCGGCAAAGCGGTCTTGGCCAAGAGACCCAGTACTTC	CASSPRQSGLGQETQYF
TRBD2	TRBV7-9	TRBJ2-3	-	TGTGCCAGCAGCCAGAGACTAGCGGGGAGAAAAACAGATACGCAGTATTTT	CASSQRLAGRKTDTQYF
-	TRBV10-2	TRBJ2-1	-	TGCGCCAGCTCTGGGCAGACGGATGAGCAGTTCTTC	CASSGQTDEQFF
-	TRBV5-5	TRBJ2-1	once	TGTGCCAGCAGCTTGGTCAGGGGATTAATCAATGAGCAGTTCTTC	CASSLVRGLINEQFF
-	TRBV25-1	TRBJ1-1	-	TGTGCCAGCAGTGACTCTCTGTCGAACACTGAAGCTTTCTTT	CASSDSLSNTEAFF
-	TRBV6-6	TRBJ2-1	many	TGTGCCAGCAGTTACTCGTCTAGCATCTACAATGAGCAGTTCTTC	CASSYSSSIYNEQFF
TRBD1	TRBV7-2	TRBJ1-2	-	TGTGCCAGCAGATACGACAGGGGAGCTAACTATGGCTACACCTTC	CASRYDRGANYGYTF
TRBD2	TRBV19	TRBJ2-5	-	TGTGCCAGTAGTATCACTAGCGGTTACATGGAGACCCAGTACTTC	CASSITSGYMETQYF
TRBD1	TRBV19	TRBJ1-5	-	TGTGCCAGTAGTATCGAGACAGGGGTTCAGCCCCAGCATTTT	CASSIETGVQPQHF
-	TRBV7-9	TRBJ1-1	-	TGTGCCAGCAGTTCCATTGGGGCTGGGACTGAAGCTTTCTTT	CASSSIGAGTEAFF
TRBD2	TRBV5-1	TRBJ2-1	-	TGCGCCAGCAGCTTGAGAACTAGCGGTCCGCGGGAGCAGTTCTTC	CASSLRTSGPREQFF
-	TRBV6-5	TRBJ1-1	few	TGTGCCAGCAGTTACTCGGCAGGGGTGGGCACTGAAGCTTTCTTT	CASSYSAGVGTEAFF
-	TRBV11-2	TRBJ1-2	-	TGTGCCAGCAGCCGCCCTTGGGTGGACAGACAGGGCTACACCTTC	CASSRPWVDRQGYTF
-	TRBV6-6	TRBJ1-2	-	TGTGCCAGCAGCCGTTCACAGGATGCCTATGGCTACACCTTC	CASSRSQDAYGYTF
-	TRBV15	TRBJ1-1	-	TGTGCCACCAGCAAGGGAGGTTACCTCATGAACACTGAAGCTTTCTTT	CATSKGGYLMNTEAFF
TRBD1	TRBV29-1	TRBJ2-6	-	TGCAGCGTTGTGGGACAGGGGGCCCCTGGGGCCAACGTCCTGACTTTC	CSVVGQGAPGANVLTF
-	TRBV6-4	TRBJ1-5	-	TGTGCCAGCAGTCCGGACTCGAGGAATCAGCCCCAGCATTTT	CASSPDSRNQPQHF
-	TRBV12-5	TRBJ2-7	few	TGTGCTAGTGGGGCGGGATTGGGCGAGCAGTACTTC	CASGAGLGEQYF
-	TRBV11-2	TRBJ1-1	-	TGTGCCAGCAGCTTGCAGGGAGGAAACACTGAAGCTTTCTTT	CASSLQGGNTEAFF
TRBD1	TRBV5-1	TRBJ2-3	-	TGCGCCAGCAGCTTGTACAGGGGGTACTTAGATACGCAGTATTTT	CASSLYRGYLDTQYF
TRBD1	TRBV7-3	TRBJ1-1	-	TGTGCCAGCAGCGAATCTGGGAGGGACAGGGGAAACACTGAAGCTTTCTTT	CASSESGRDRGNTEAFF
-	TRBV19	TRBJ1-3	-	TGTGCCAGTATCGCCGGGACAATCCTCTCTGGAAACACCATATATTTT	CASIAGTILSGNTIYF
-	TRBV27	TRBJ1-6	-	TGTGCCAGCAGTTTATTAGGCAGGGTTGGGTCACCCCTCCACTTT	CASSLLGRVGSPLHF
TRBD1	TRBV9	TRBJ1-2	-	TGTGCCAGCAGCGTAGCCCCAGGGGGTTCGGCTAACTATGGCTACACCTTC	CASSVAPGGSANYGYTF
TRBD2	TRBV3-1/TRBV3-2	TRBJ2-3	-	TGTGCCAGCAGCCGTAGGACTAGCGGGGGGACGGATACGCAGTATTTT	CASSRRTSGGTDTQYF
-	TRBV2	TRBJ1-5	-	TGTGCCAGCAGTGAAAGACAGGCGAATCAGCCCCAGCATTTT	CASSERQANQPQHF
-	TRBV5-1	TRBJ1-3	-	TGCGCCAGCAGCGCGGGGATCTCTGGAAACACCATATATTTT	CASSAGISGNTIYF
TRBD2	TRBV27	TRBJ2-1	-	TGTGCCAGCAGTTTTAGTCTAGCGGGGTCCTACAATGAGCAGTTCTTC	CASSFSLAGSYNEQFF